The rows below give T cell receptor beta chains drawn from one sample of a study of T-cell memory formation after mild COVID-19. TCRdb itself ran the 5' RACE reads through MiXCR, one entry per CDR3 protein. Of 95,000 to 120,000 distinct CDR3 sequences in the sample, 20% to 25% were seen once. The material sequenced was PBMCs or a T cell subset sorted from them (not recorded which). The receptors derive from a young man who had mild COVID-19 (a few samples of this study predate the infection). Cell type and time point are not known. CDR3s include the opening cysteine and the closing phenylalanine or tryptophan. Each record gives: D gene, J gene, V gene, clone size, CDR3 protein, CDR3 DNA. D genes are given only for firm matches. Where a row states a size, it is once, few, many or the class of an expanded clone; other rows omit it.

D: TRBD1; J: TRBJ1-1; V: TRBV5-5; size: .; CDR3: CASSLGQGANTEAFF; DNA: TGTGCCAGCAGCTTGGGACAGGGGGCCAACACTGAAGCTTTCTTT
D: .; J: TRBJ2-2; V: TRBV6-4; size: few; CDR3: CASSEVYAPPPSTGELFF; DNA: TGTGCCAGCAGTGAAGTATACGCCCCACCCCCGTCAACCGGGGAGCTGTTTTTT
D: .; J: TRBJ2-7; V: TRBV2; size: .; CDR3: CASSEMSDEQYF; DNA: TGTGCCAGCAGTGAAATGTCGGACGAGCAGTACTTC
D: .; J: TRBJ2-3; V: TRBV9; size: .; CDR3: CASSQTGLDLDTQYF; DNA: TGTGCCAGCAGTCAGACAGGACTAGATCTAGATACGCAGTATTTT
D: .; J: TRBJ2-2; V: TRBV12-3/TRBV12-4; size: many; CDR3: CASGTGELFF; DNA: TGTGCCAGCGGAACCGGGGAGCTGTTTTTT
D: .; J: TRBJ2-3; V: TRBV6-2/TRBV6-3; size: few; CDR3: CASSYSSGTQYF; DNA: TGTGCCAGCAGTTACTCCTCGGGTACGCAGTATTTT
D: .; J: TRBJ2-7; V: TRBV5-1; size: few; CDR3: CASSLFPDNSYEQYF; DNA: TGCGCCAGCAGCTTGTTCCCGGACAACTCCTACGAGCAGTACTTC
D: TRBD2; J: TRBJ2-7; V: TRBV29-1; size: .; CDR3: CSVYGLAGAPYEQYF; DNA: TGCAGCGTCTATGGACTAGCGGGGGCCCCCTACGAGCAGTACTTC
D: .; J: TRBJ2-2; V: TRBV3-1; size: .; CDR3: CASSPSGLTGELFF; DNA: TGTGCCAGCAGTCCCAGTGGGTTGACCGGGGAGCTGTTTTTT
D: TRBD1; J: TRBJ1-2; V: TRBV29-1; size: .; CDR3: CSVPQGRGRVEGYTF; DNA: TGCAGCGTCCCCCAGGGGAGGGGGCGGGTAGAAGGCTACACCTTC
D: .; J: TRBJ1-4; V: TRBV15; size: few; CDR3: CATSRDGKLFF; DNA: TGTGCCACCAGCAGGGACGGGAAACTGTTTTTT
D: .; J: TRBJ2-5; V: TRBV7-9; size: .; CDR3: CASSRRQGPETQYF; DNA: TGTGCCAGCAGCCGACGGCAGGGTCCGGAGACCCAGTACTTC
D: .; J: TRBJ1-4; V: TRBV12-3/TRBV12-4; size: .; CDR3: CASSPVGGSTNEKLFF; DNA: TGTGCCAGCAGTCCGGTTGGGGGGTCAACTAATGAAAAACTGTTTTTT